This T cell receptor beta chain was observed in a study of graft-versus-host responses after intestinal transplantation. Background on the study: Isolated intestinal, liver-intestinal, or multivisceral transplants were what recipients had. Every one of the recipients received anti-thymocyte globulin induction and afterwards took tacrolimus and steroids for around 3 years.

CDR1 and CDR2 from the germline V gene are MNHEY and SVGAGI. Trimming cost V 6 bases and J 7 bases, with 15 bases left between them. The CDR3 is 14 amino acids. With respect to this clone: Its antigen remains unknown.

Study results and limitations: Early post-transplant HvG declines were associated with peak circulating GvH clone levels.

Only in-frame clones appear in the TCRdb table, and some are missing; sequencing was by immunoSEQ multiplex PCR. The sample lists some 110,000 clones, approximately 84% occurring once. This chain links TRBV6-5 with TRBJ2-2, with a weak D call TRBD2 (6 bases). The clonotype was recovered from a human donor who received an intestinal transplant. This material consisted of unstimulated CD4+ T cells sorted from spleen or lymph node cells, taken before intestinal transplant. CDR3 loop: CASRRGLPYGELFF. DNA of the CDR3: TGTGCCAGCAGGCGGGGACTTCCCTACGGGGAGCTGTTTTTT.